What follows are 26 T cell receptor beta chains derived from one specimen sequenced in a study of cytotoxic CD8 clonotypes in ibrutinib-treated CLL. Profiling relied on immunoSEQ multiplex PCR, and the TCRdb table lists in-frame clones only, not all of them. Counted here are 110,000 to 150,000 clones, roughly three quarters occurring once; the ten biggest clones make up around 4.9%. Sample: PBMCs, taken after 24 months of ibrutinib treatment. The receptor source for this set is a human donor with chronic lymphocytic leukemia.

V usage is TRBV4-3 and J usage is TRBJ2-3; 9 bases map to TRBD1. CDR3 size: 15 residues. V trimming: 1 base; J trimming: 5 bases; junction bases outside the gene matches: 4. Germline lookup yields CDR1 LGHNA and CDR2 YSLEER. The CDR3 bases are TGCGCCAGCAGCCAAGTGGGGACAGGGCAAGATACGCAGTATTTT. Protein: CASSQVGTGQDTQYF.

The chain carries TRBV19 and TRBJ2-3, with TRBD1 identical over 8 bases. V dropped 5 bases and J dropped 3; count of bases not matched to a gene: 4. The CDR3 contains 14 residues. The germline gives CDR1 LNHDA, CDR2 SQIVND (reference sequence). CDR3 sequence: CASSRDRLTDTQYF. CDR3 in DNA: TGTGCCAGTAGTCGGGACAGGTTGACAGATACGCAGTATTTT.

CDR3 region: CASSGQTFYEQYF. Written as DNA, the CDR3 is TGTGCCAGTAGTGGCCAGACTTTCTACGAGCAGTACTTC. The chain combines TRBV19 with TRBJ2-7, with D uncertain. V lost 5 bases and J 3 bases, leaving 11 bases between the germline ends. Germline lookup yields CDR1 LNHDA and CDR2 SQIVND (reference sequence). This CDR3 has 13 residues.

Details on this clone: This CDR3 is also generated by other DNA sequences in the sample. The chain is built from TRBV6-5 and TRBJ2-3; D may be TRBD2 (6 bases). The CDR3 sequence is 11 residues long. Deletions cut 6 bases from V and 6 bases from J, with 7 bases between. CDR1 and CDR2 from the germline V gene are MNHEY and SVGAGI. This CDR3 is CASRRGDTQYF. The CDR3 DNA reads TGTGCCAGCAGACGGGGGGATACGCAGTATTTT.

The chain links TRBV9 to TRBJ2-5, with D perhaps TRBD1 (6 bases). V lost 4 bases to trimming and J lost 2 bases, with 12 bases between them. Germline assignment: CDR1 SGDLS and CDR2 YYNGEE. The CDR3 consists of 14 residues. The CDR3 reads CASSQGTPQETQYF. The CDR3 region has the DNA TGTGCCAGCAGCCAAGGGACACCACAAGAGACCCAGTACTTC.

A few counts support this clone. The genes are TRBV11-2 and TRBJ2-2; TRBD2 matches at 9 bases. The germline V gene encodes CDR1 SGHAT and CDR2 FQNNGV. CDR3 size: 16 residues. V shed 7 bases and J 3 bases; nucleotides not matched to a gene: 9. CDR3 loop: CASTPGAGGDTGELFF. The CDR3 region has the DNA TGTGCCAGCACCCCGGGGGCGGGGGGGGACACCGGGGAGCTGTTTTTT. Together with reference TRBV11-2 and TRBJ2-2, the CDR3 gives the full variable domain: EAGVAQSPRYKIIEKRQSVAFWCNPISGHATLYWYQQILGQGPKLLIQFQNNGVVDDSQLPKDRFSAERLKGVDSTLKIQPAKLEDSAVYLCASTPGAGGDTGELFFGEGSRLTVL.

CDR3 DNA sequence: TGTGCCAGCACCGGCCGGGAAGTTGAAAAACTGTTTTTT. Protein product: CASTGREVEKLFF. The chain has TRBV6-6 and TRBJ1-4; D call uncertain. Per germline, CDR1 MNHNY and CDR2 SVGAGI (reference sequence). V lost 7 bases, J lost 7 bases, and 13 bases lay in between. The CDR3 extends over 13 amino acids.

J is TRBJ2-3 and V is TRBV19, with TRBD1 as a possible D gene (6 bases). Trimming pared 5 bases from V and 2 bases from J, leaving 20 bases between. Germline lookup yields CDR1 LNHDA and CDR2 SQIVND (reference sequence). The CDR3 loop spans 17 amino acids. The CDR3 bases are TGTGCCAGTAGTTACATTCCACAGGGTAGGGCCACAGATACGCAGTATTTT. Encoded protein: CASSYIPQGRATDTQYF.

The gene calls are TRBV19 and TRBJ1-2; D is ambiguous. Germline V gene sequence: CDR1 LNHDA, CDR2 SQIVND (reference sequence). V was trimmed by 7 bases and J by 2 bases, leaving 11 bases between them. This CDR3 comprises 13 residues. The CDR3 is CASTPTGNYGYTF. The CDR3 DNA sequence: TGTGCCAGTACCCCGACGGGGAACTATGGCTACACCTTC.

The chain recombines TRBV10-3 with TRBJ1-1; the match to TRBD1 covers 8 bases. The CDR3 has 14 residues. Per the germline V gene, CDR1 is ENHRY and CDR2 is SYGVKD. Germline trimming cut 6 bases from V and 1 base from J; bases unmatched to any gene: 4. The CDR3 DNA reads as TGTGCCATCAGGGGCGACAGGGGGAACACTGAAGCTTTCTTT. Translation: CAIRGDRGNTEAFF.

V is TRBV13 and J is TRBJ1-1, with 11 nucleotides matching TRBD1. CDR3 length: 17 amino acids. The germline gives CDR1 PRHDT, CDR2 FYEKMQ (reference sequence). V lost 5 bases and J lost 5; bases outside the gene matches: 13. The DNA for the CDR3 is TGTGCCAGCAGCGCCTACCGGGACAGGGGGGTCGGTACTGAAGCTTTCTTT. As protein: CASSAYRDRGVGTEAFF.

V and J are TRBV6-1 and TRBJ1-4, with D possibly matching TRBD1 (6 bases). Trimming took off 5 bases at V and 2 bases at J, with 9 bases between the two ends. The CDR3 totals 14 residues. The germline gives CDR1 MNHNS, CDR2 SASEGT. CDR3 residues: CASSRTATNEKLFF. The CDR3, as DNA: TGTGCCAGCAGTAGGACAGCTACTAATGAAAAACTGTTTTTT.

A single count supports this clone. The rearrangement uses TRBV28 and TRBJ2-7, with TRBD1 matching 8 bases. Germline CDR1 is MDHEN and CDR2 is SYDVKM. Trimming took 7 bases from V and 7 from J; bases not matched to a gene: 9. The CDR3 sequence is 13 residues long. The CDR3 nucleotides are TGTGCCAGCACCCCGGACAGGGCGGGGGAGCAGTACTTC. Residues: CASTPDRAGEQYF.

The chain employs TRBV20-1 and TRBJ2-1, with D unresolved. The CDR3 spans 10 residues. Germline values: CDR1 DFQATT, CDR2 SNEGSKA (reference sequence). V was pared by 6 bases and J by 7 bases, with 7 bases between. This CDR3 reads CSATWNEQFF. Here the CDR3 DNA reads TGCAGTGCCACATGGAATGAGCAGTTCTTC.

This clone is a singleton in its sample. The gene calls are TRBV11-3 and TRBJ2-2; D is perhaps TRBD1 (6 bases). Germline lookup yields CDR1 SGHNT and CDR2 YENEEA. The CDR3 runs 16 residues. Deletions cut 2 bases from V and 3 bases from J, with 13 bases between. CDR3 nucleotide sequence: TGTGCCAGCAGCTTAAGTTTACAGGGACACACCGGGGAGCTGTTTTTT. It is translated as CASSLSLQGHTGELFF.

This clone came up once. The V gene is TRBV11-2, the J gene TRBJ2-7; a weak D match, TRBD1 (5 bases). With 0 bases removed from V and 0 bases from J, the gap between germline ends came to 9 bases. The CDR3 is made up of 15 amino acids. Germline lookup yields CDR1 SGHAT and CDR2 FQNNGV. The CDR3 DNA sequence: TGTGCCAGCAGCTTAGAGGGGCCGCTCTCCTACGAGCAGTACTTC. Translated, it gives CASSLEGPLSYEQYF.

The chain joins TRBV5-1 to TRBJ1-5; D not certain. Germline V gives CDR1 SGHRS, CDR2 YFSETQ. The CDR3 spans 13 residues. Trimming removed 4 bases from V and 4 bases from J, with 9 bases in between. CDR3 amino acids: CASSPDGNQPQHF. Written as DNA, the CDR3 is TGCGCCAGCAGCCCGGACGGAAATCAGCCCCAGCATTTT.

The chain recombines TRBV7-2 with TRBJ2-7; 7 bases line up with TRBD2. The J segment lost 2 bases and the V segment lost 1 base, leaving 5 bases of the junction unmatched. The CDR3 is 15 amino acids. CDR1 and CDR2 from the germline V gene are SGHTA and FQGNSA. The CDR3 sequence is CASSLGLAATYEQYF. In nucleotides, the CDR3 is TGTGCCAGCAGCTTAGGGCTAGCGGCGACCTACGAGCAGTACTTC.

The rearrangement uses TRBV6-6 and TRBJ1-5, with D unclear. Germline-derived CDR1 and CDR2 are MNHNY and SVGAGI (reference sequence). The CDR3 covers 16 residues. The V gene lost 0 bases and the J gene lost 2 bases, with 11 bases spanning the gap. Written as DNA, the CDR3 is TGTGCCAGCAGTTACTCAGGCGGGGAGGGCAATCAGCCCCAGCATTTT. This encodes CASSYSGGEGNQPQHF.

The chain is built from TRBV4-2 and TRBJ1-2, with 7 nucleotides matching TRBD1. The CDR3 totals 14 residues. Per the germline V gene, CDR1 is LGHNA and CDR2 is YNFKEQ. V lost 4 bases, J lost 8 bases, and 10 bases stayed unmatched. The CDR3: CASSPSEGGEGYTF. CDR3 nucleotide sequence: TGTGCCAGCAGCCCGTCGGAAGGGGGCGAAGGCTACACCTTC.

The chain couples TRBV7-2 to TRBJ2-3, with 10 bases lining up with TRBD1. Trimming at V came to 1 base and at J to 6 bases, leaving 10 bases not matched to a gene. Per the germline V gene, CDR1 is SGHTA and CDR2 is FQGNSA. The CDR3 has 17 amino acids. The CDR3 DNA reads as TGTGCCAGCAGCTTAGTCTTAGCGCGACAGGGGGCTGATACGCAGTATTTT. This encodes CASSLVLARQGADTQYF. The full variable domain, its missing parts supplied by reference TRBV7-2 and TRBJ2-3, is GAGVSQSPSNKVTEKGKDVELRCDPISGHTALYWYRQSLGQGLEFLIYFQGNSAPDKSGLPSDRFSAERTGGSVSTLTIQRTQQEDSAVYLCASSLVLARQGADTQYFGPGTRLTVL.

This clone was recorded a few times. The chain has TRBV29-1 and TRBJ2-1; 11 nucleotides agree with TRBD2. CDR1 is SQVTM, CDR2 ANQGSEA, per germline. The CDR3 is made up of 12 amino acids. V dropped 6 bases and J dropped 8; count of bases not matched to a gene: 3. The CDR3 reads CSVGTSGDEQFF. CDR3 bases: TGCAGCGTAGGGACTAGCGGAGATGAGCAGTTCTTC.

The genes are TRBV7-2 and TRBJ2-1; TRBD2 is a possible D gene (6 bases). The CDR3 loop spans 12 amino acids. The V gene lost 3 bases and the J gene lost 12 bases, with 12 bases spanning the gap. Germline V CDR1 and CDR2: SGHTA, FQGNSA. As DNA, the CDR3 is TGTGCCAGCAGCTTGGCCCCGGGGGTGCAGTTCTTC. It specifies CASSLAPGVQFF.

The CDR3 sequence: CASSLTGVDTQYF. The CDR3 DNA reads TGTGCCAGCAGCTTAACCGGGGTGGATACGCAGTATTTT. V and J are TRBV7-3 and TRBJ2-3, with D perhaps TRBD2 (5 bases). The V gene lost 0 bases and the J gene lost 6 bases, with 7 bases spanning the gap. In germline, CDR1 is SGHTA, CDR2 FQGTGA. CDR3 length: 13 amino acids.

Only a few counts were recorded for this clone. The V and J genes are TRBV15 and TRBJ2-5, with D perhaps TRBD2 (6 bases). V lost 4 bases, J lost 5 bases, and 14 bases lay in between. Looked up from germline, CDR1 is LNHNV and CDR2 is YYDKDF (reference sequence). CDR3 length equals 14 residues. CDR3 sequence reads: CATSMGGGRETQYF. The DNA of the CDR3 is TGTGCCACCAGCATGGGAGGAGGGAGGGAGACCCAGTACTTC.

Remarks on this clone: Other DNA sequences from this sample encode an identical CDR3 as well. The V gene is TRBV5-4, the J gene TRBJ1-1; no reliable D call. Germline-derived CDR1 and CDR2 are SGHNT and YYREEE (reference sequence). CDR3 length: 12 amino acids. The germline V and J ends were trimmed by 0 bases and 4 bases, with 4 bases remaining between them. DNA of the CDR3: TGTGCCAGCAGCTTGGGGGTCACTGAAGCTTTCTTT. Protein: CASSLGVTEAFF.